The next 18 T cell receptor beta chains were all read from a single sample in a study of spatial heterogeneity in lung cancer (dated by TCRdb to about 2019). The receptor library was made with 5' RACE. Sequencer: NextSeq 500. Using fastp trimming at Q25 and MiXCR clonotype assembly, TCRdb reanalyzed the public sequencing data and kept in-frame beta chains. Each CDR3 protein gets just one entry, which takes the most common genes and DNA from the rows behind it. The sample table lists 7,000 or so distinct CDR3 sequences, about 19% of them with a count of one. The top ten hold around 19% of the sample. Reading the label with the study, this specimen's time point is: sample taken at primary tumor resection. Whole RNA extracted from tumor and nontumor lung tissue, or from cryopreserved PBMC samples, was used for TCR sequencing without cell sorting. Sequenced material: PBMCs, taken at surgery. The receptors shown here come from a female donor with early-stage non-small cell lung cancer.

This clonotype rates as medium-sized. In nucleotides, the CDR3 is TGTGCCAGCCGCGGGGACGGGGAGCTGTTTTTT. Translation: CASRGDGELFF. The chain uses TRBV12-3 or TRBV12-4 and TRBJ2-2, with D maybe TRBD2 (6 bases). The CDR3 covers 11 residues. Deletions cut 8 bases from V and 7 bases from J, with 8 bases between.

V usage is TRBV4-1 and J usage is TRBJ1-3; a possible D gene is TRBD1 (6 bases). Per germline, CDR1 MGHRA and CDR2 YSYEKL. The CDR3 loop spans 17 amino acids. Trimming left V 2 bases short and J 4 bases short, with 18 bases between. In nucleotides, the CDR3 is TGCGCCAGCAGCCAACCACGCGCGGGGGCGCCGGGAAACACCATATATTTT. This encodes CASSQPRAGAPGNTIYF.

By share, this clonotype counts as medium-sized. The V gene is TRBV2, the J gene TRBJ2-7; D is unresolved. Looked up from germline, CDR1 is SNHLY and CDR2 is FYNNEI. The V and J ends lost 3 bases and 5 bases respectively, with 23 bases between them. The CDR3 loop spans 17 amino acids. The CDR3 is CASSESLLESPLDEQYF. DNA of the CDR3: TGTGCCAGCAGTGAGAGTCTATTAGAAAGCCCTCTGGACGAGCAGTACTTC.

V usage is TRBV5-6 and J usage is TRBJ2-3; D possibly corresponds to TRBD2 (5 bases). The length of the CDR3 is 12 residues. Trimming took off 0 bases at V and 10 bases at J, with 9 bases between the two ends. The germline CDR1 and CDR2 sequences are SGHDT and YYEEEE. CDR3 sequence: CASSLERRAQYF. CDR3 DNA: TGTGCCAGCAGCTTGGAGCGGCGGGCGCAGTATTTT. The entire variable domain, with the rest obtained from reference TRBV5-6 and TRBJ2-3, is as follows: DAGVTQSPTHLIKTRGQQVTLRCSPKSGHDTVSWYQQALGQGPQFIFQYYEEEERQRGNFPDRFSGHQFPNYSSELNVNALLLGDSALYLCASSLERRAQYFGPGTRLTVL.

This clonotype was counted ten times or more. V usage is TRBV18 and J usage is TRBJ1-1; D may be TRBD1 (5 bases). CDR3 length: 16 residues. V lost 6 bases and J 4 bases, leaving 21 bases between the germline ends. Germline V gene sequence: CDR1 KGHSH, CDR2 LQKENI. The CDR3 reads CASSPTSGVIGTEAFF. The CDR3 coding sequence is TGTGCCAGCTCCCCTACTTCGGGGGTAATAGGCACTGAAGCTTTCTTT.

This clonotype was observed a few times. This rearrangement joins TRBV20-1 to TRBJ2-3; D is unclear. Germline CDR1 DFQATT, CDR2 SNEGSKA (reference sequence). This CDR3 is 16 amino acids long. V was shortened by 0 bases and J by 2 bases, with 15 bases between the two germline ends. In nucleotides, the CDR3 is TGCAGTGCTAGAGATTTTAAGCACGACCCCACAGATACGCAGTATTTT. It translates to CSARDFKHDPTDTQYF.

This clonotype was seen many times. The chain links TRBV20-1 to TRBJ1-1; D is ambiguous. The V end was cut by 5 bases, the J end by 2 bases, with 6 bases between. Germline V gene lookup returns CDR1 DFQATT and CDR2 SNEGSKA (reference sequence). The CDR3 spans 11 residues. The CDR3 region is CSAETNTEAFF. CDR3 DNA: TGCAGTGCTGAAACCAACACTGAAGCTTTCTTT.

The CDR3 DNA is TGTGCCAGCCGGACAGGGAGAGAGGGGGAGCTGTTTTTT. Its translation is CASRTGREGELFF. The chain combines TRBV6-7 with TRBJ2-2, with 8 bases identical to TRBD1. TRBV6-7 is classed as an ORF, of uncertain function. The V segment lost 8 bases and the J segment 8 bases; nucleotides outside the gene matches: 7. The CDR3 extends over 13 amino acids.

This chain links TRBV7-6 with TRBJ1-1, with D maybe TRBD1 (6 bases). This CDR3 has 14 residues. The V end lost 7 bases, the J end lost 5 bases, and 17 bases lay between the germline ends. CDR1 and CDR2 from the germline V gene are SGHVS and FNYEAQ. CDR3 in amino acids: CASKGGTAPTEAFF. The CDR3 DNA follows: TGTGCCAGCAAGGGGGGAACAGCTCCGACTGAAGCTTTCTTT.

By frequency in the sample, this clonotype is medium-sized (0.01 to 0.1%). The chain employs TRBV7-2 and TRBJ2-3, with D perhaps TRBD2 (7 bases). This CDR3 has 15 residues. Germline lookup yields CDR1 SGHTA and CDR2 FQGNSA. V was shortened by 1 base and J by 6 bases, with 14 bases between the two germline ends. Here the CDR3 reads CASSLGGRGGDTQYF. The CDR3 nucleotides read TGTGCCAGCAGCTTAGGGGGAAGGGGGGGTGATACGCAGTATTTT.

This rearrangement joins TRBV2 to TRBJ1-1; 9 bases match TRBD1. The CDR3 extends over 14 amino acids. Germline V gives CDR1 SNHLY, CDR2 FYNNEI. Unmatched junction bases numbered 6, after V lost 6 bases and J lost 4 bases. The DNA for the CDR3 is TGTGCCAGCAGCTTAGCACAGGGGGCCACTGAAGCTTTCTTT. Translating gives CASSLAQGATEAFF. The complete variable domain, with remaining parts taken from reference TRBV2 and TRBJ1-1, reads EPEVTQTPSHQVTQMGQEVILRCVPISNHLYFYWYRQILGQKVEFLVSFYNNEISEKSEIFDDQFSVERPDGSNFTLKIRSTKLEDSAMYFCASSLAQGATEAFFGQGTRLTVV.

V usage is TRBV5-4 and J usage is TRBJ1-5; 8 bases fit TRBD1. Trimming at V came to 4 bases and at J to 5 bases, leaving 5 bases not matched to a gene. CDR1 SGHNT and CDR2 YYREEE come from the germline V gene (reference sequence). The CDR3 loop spans 14 amino acids. The CDR3 spells CASSVQGGYQPQHF. In DNA form, the CDR3 reads TGTGCCAGCAGCGTACAGGGGGGGTATCAGCCCCAGCATTTT.

Details on this clonotype: The junction departs from the called germline gene at one end, perhaps through a read error. The CDR3 nucleotides read TGCGCCAGCGCTACCTCCCCGGGGGAGAGGGGCTATGACTACACCTTC. Its translation is CASATSPGERGYDYTF. The chain carries TRBV5-1 and TRBJ1-2, with a tentative D call TRBD1 (5 bases). CDR3 length: 16 amino acids. Germline loops: CDR1 SGHRS, CDR2 YFSETQ.

This clonotype has only a few counts. Given a much more abundant clone one base away, this may be a read error. This chain connects TRBV7-9 to TRBJ2-7, with D perhaps being TRBD1 or TRBD2 (5 bases each). Germline assignment: CDR1 SEHNR and CDR2 FQNEAQ (reference sequence). The CDR3 is 14 amino acids. With 8 bases removed from V and 3 bases from J, the gap between germline ends came to 17 bases. CDR3 sequence reads: CASGSRDGSYEQYF. The CDR3 nucleotides read TGTGCCAGCGGCTCCCGGGACGGCAGCTACGAGCAGTACTTC.

By frequency in the sample, this clonotype is medium-sized. V gene TRBV12-3 or TRBV12-4 combines with J gene TRBJ2-1; 7 nucleotides match TRBD2. The CDR3 covers 15 residues. V trimming: 3 bases; J trimming: 3 bases; junction bases outside the gene matches: 5. As DNA, the CDR3 is TGTGCCAGCAGTTTTAGGGCTAGCGGCTACAATGAGCAGTTCTTC. Translated: CASSFRASGYNEQFF.

This clonotype is judged medium-sized (0.01 to 0.1%). The V and J genes are TRBV19 and TRBJ2-7; D unresolved. Germline V gene sequence: CDR1 LNHDA, CDR2 SQIVND (reference sequence). With 5 bases removed from V and 6 bases from J, the gap between germline ends came to 8 bases. This CDR3 is built from 11 residues. The CDR3 reads CASSSVSEQYF. Here the CDR3 DNA reads TGTGCCAGTAGTTCGGTTTCCGAGCAGTACTTC.

In its sample, this clonotype ranks as medium-sized (0.01 to 0.1%). V usage is TRBV2 and J usage is TRBJ2-3; D is uncertain. The V end was cut by 2 bases, the J end by 4 bases, with 10 bases between. Germline-derived CDR1 and CDR2 are SNHLY and FYNNEI. The CDR3 is 14 amino acids. This CDR3 reads CASSEQAGPDTQYF. CDR3 nucleotides: TGTGCCAGCAGTGAACAAGCCGGGCCAGATACGCAGTATTTT.

This clonotype qualifies as medium-sized. V gene TRBV7-9 combines with J gene TRBJ1-1; no definite D call. V was shortened by 7 bases and J by 2 bases, with 5 bases between the two germline ends. This CDR3 is built from 11 residues. Germline assignment: CDR1 SEHNR and CDR2 FQNEAQ (reference sequence). CDR3 region: CASTLNTEAFF. Written as DNA, the CDR3 is TGTGCCAGCACCCTAAACACTGAAGCTTTCTTT.